This T cell receptor (beta chain) was sequenced in a study of T cells in Graves' hyperthyroidism and ophthalmopathy. RNA transcripts provided the source from which TCR beta CDR3 regions were amplified. When the TCR CDR3 underwent first-round RT-PCR, the HTBI primer set was used. TCRdb reprocessed the multiplex PCR reads with MiXCR, giving one entry per CDR3 protein. The sample has about 640,000 distinct CDR3 sequences, about 14% seen once. Trimming removed 2 bases from V and 3 bases from J, with 22 bases in between. Germline loops: CDR1 DFQATT, CDR2 SNEGSKA (reference sequence). The CDR3 length is 17 residues.

This sequence was found in a woman aged 45-65 years with Graves' ophthalmopathy. Material for sequencing was blood. The V call is TRBV20-1, the J call TRBJ1-2; TRBD1 might be the D (5 bases). The DNA for the CDR3 is TGCAGTGCTAGATCCCCCGGGGCATCCCCCCGGGACTATGGCTACACCTTC. It yields the protein CSARSPGASPRDYGYTF.